In this sample, the clone carrying this T cell receptor (beta chain) turned up many times. Germline-derived CDR1 and CDR2 are SGHVS and FQNEAQ. V shed 5 bases, J shed 7 bases, and the junction held 17 bases outside the gene matches. The CDR3 runs 16 residues. The data belong to a study of T cells in Graves' hyperthyroidism and ophthalmopathy. RNA transcripts were the template for amplifying TCR beta CDR3 regions. TCR CDR3 regions were first amplified by RT-PCR with HTBI primers. TCRdb re-called the multiplex PCR reads through MiXCR, storing one row per CDR3 protein. This table has fewer than 650,000 distinct CDR3 sequences, over 12% appearing once.

The TCR sequence derives from a woman in her thirties or forties with Graves' ophthalmopathy. The chain couples TRBV7-8 to TRBJ2-7; 7 bases align to TRBD1. The sequenced material came from blood. CDR3 DNA sequence: TGTGCCAGCAGCATAGTACGGGACAGTCTTTCTAGGGAGCAGTACTTC. It specifies CASSIVRDSLSREQYF.